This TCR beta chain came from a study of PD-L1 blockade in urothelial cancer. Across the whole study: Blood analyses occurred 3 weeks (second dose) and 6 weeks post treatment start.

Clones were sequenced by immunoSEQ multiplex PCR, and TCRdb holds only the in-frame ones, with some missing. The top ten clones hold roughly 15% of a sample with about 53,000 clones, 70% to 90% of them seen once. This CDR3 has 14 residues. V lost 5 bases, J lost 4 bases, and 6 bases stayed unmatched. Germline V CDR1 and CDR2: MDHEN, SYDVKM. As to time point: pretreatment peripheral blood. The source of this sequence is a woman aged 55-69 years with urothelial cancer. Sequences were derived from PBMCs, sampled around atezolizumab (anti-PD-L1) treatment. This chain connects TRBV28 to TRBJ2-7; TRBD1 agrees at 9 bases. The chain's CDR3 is CASSGGQGLYEQYF. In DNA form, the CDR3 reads TGTGCCAGCAGTGGGGGACAGGGTCTGTACGAGCAGTACTTC.